This TCR beta chain was retrieved from a study of blood T cells in healthy people across ages. The V and J ends lost 6 bases and 9 bases, in that order; junction bases with no gene match: 13. Germline V gene lookup returns CDR1 DFQATT and CDR2 SNEGSKA (reference sequence). The CDR3 is made up of 15 amino acids. As for this clonotype: The antigen is not known.

The second PCR ran about 6 to 11 cycles with a sample-barcoded 5' primer and J-beta primers. A tag from a template-switch adaptor with 12 random nucleotides marked each cDNA molecule. Sequencing recovered at least 2.5 million CDR3-containing paired-end reads from each sample. TCRdb reprocessed the 5' RACE reads via MiXCR and lists one record per CDR3 protein. The repertoire has about 760,000 distinct CDR3 sequences, more than 55% of them found once; the top ten carry under 30%. Study-wide points: It was the long-lived donors that had more naive CD4+ cells and higher diversity than aged donors.

The chain employs TRBV20-1 and TRBJ1-6, with 8 bases aligning to TRBD1. Source material: blood. The TCR comes from a man aged 40-49 years in good health. Here the CDR3 reads CSARSTGAAGSPLHF. Here the CDR3 DNA reads TGCAGTGCACGCTCGACAGGGGCGGCCGGTTCACCCCTCCACTTT.